This T cell receptor (beta chain) was sequenced in a study of T cell responses to AZD1222 COVID-19 vaccine. Produced via immunoSEQ multiplex PCR; TCRdb's table is partial and in-frame only. The sample lists 100,000 to 110,000 clones, 92% occurring once. The V gene end was trimmed by 3 bases and the J gene end by 5 bases; junction bases not matched to a gene: 5. This CDR3 spans 15 amino acids. Germline values: CDR1 MNHEY, CDR2 SMNVEV (reference sequence). The source of this sequence is an adult in good health. V usage is TRBV27 and J usage is TRBJ2-7; TRBD2 aligns across 12 bases. The sequencing here drew on peripheral blood, taken on day 0 of AZD1222 vaccination. The CDR3 coding sequence is TGTGCCAGCAGTTTGACTAGCGGGAGAGTTCACGAGCAGTACTTC. This sequence encodes CASSLTSGRVHEQYF.